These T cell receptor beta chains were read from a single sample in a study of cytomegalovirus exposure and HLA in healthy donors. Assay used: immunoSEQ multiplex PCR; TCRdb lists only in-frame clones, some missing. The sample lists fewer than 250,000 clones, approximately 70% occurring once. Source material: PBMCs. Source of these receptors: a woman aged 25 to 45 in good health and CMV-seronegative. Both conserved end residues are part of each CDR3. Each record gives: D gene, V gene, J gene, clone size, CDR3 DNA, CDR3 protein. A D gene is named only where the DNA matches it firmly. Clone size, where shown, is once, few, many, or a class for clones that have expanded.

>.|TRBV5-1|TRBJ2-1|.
TGCGCCAGCAGCTTGGCCGGGGAAAATGAGCAGTTCTTC
CASSLAGENEQFF
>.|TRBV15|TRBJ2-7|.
TGTGCCACCAGCAGAGAGTCAGGGACCTACGAGCAGTACTTC
CATSRESGTYEQYF
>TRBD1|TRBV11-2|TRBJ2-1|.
TGTGCCAGCAGCTCTGGGACAGGGGACAATGAGCAGTTCTTC
CASSSGTGDNEQFF
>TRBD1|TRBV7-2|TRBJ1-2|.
TGTGCCAGCAGCCTTGCTTGGGCAGGGGGTGTTGGCTACACCTTC
CASSLAWAGGVGYTF
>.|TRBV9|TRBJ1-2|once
TGTGCCAGCAGCGACAACCGAGGAGGGTCAAACTATGGCTACACCTTC
CASSDNRGGSNYGYTF
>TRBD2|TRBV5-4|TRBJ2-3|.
TGTGCCAGCAGCTTCGGACTAGCGATCAACACAGATACGCAGTATTTT
CASSFGLAINTDTQYF
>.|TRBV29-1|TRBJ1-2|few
TGCAGCGTTGTGTTAGGGCAGGGCAGTGGCTACACCTTC
CSVVLGQGSGYTF
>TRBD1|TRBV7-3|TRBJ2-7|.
TGTGCCAGCAGCGTTGGACAGGGCTACGAGCAGTACTTC
CASSVGQGYEQYF
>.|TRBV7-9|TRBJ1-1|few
TGTGCCAGCACGGGTAGGGGCTACGAAGCTTTCTTT
CASTGRGYEAFF
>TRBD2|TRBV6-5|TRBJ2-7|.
TGTGCCAGCAGTTACCCACTAGCGCCCTACGAGCAGTACTTC
CASSYPLAPYEQYF
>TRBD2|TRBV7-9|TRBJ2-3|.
TGTGCCAGCAGCTTAGCAGCGGGGGGGAGAGATACGCAGTATTTT
CASSLAAGGRDTQYF
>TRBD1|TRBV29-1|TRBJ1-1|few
TGCAGCGCCCCGACAGGGGGCCTGAACACTGAAGCTTTCTTT
CSAPTGGLNTEAFF
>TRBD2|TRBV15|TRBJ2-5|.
TGTGCCACCAGCAGGGACTTCCGCGGGGGGCCGGAGACCCAGTACTTC
CATSRDFRGGPETQYF
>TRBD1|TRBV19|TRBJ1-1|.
TGTGCCAGTAGTATTATGACAGGGGGAGGCACTGAAGCTTTCTTT
CASSIMTGGGTEAFF
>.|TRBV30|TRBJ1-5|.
TGTGCCTGGAACGAAGGCGGCTCCCCCCAGCATTTT
CAWNEGGSPQHF